Listed here is a single TCR beta chain. TCRdb re-called the PCR reads through MiXCR, storing one row per CDR3 protein. The sample records over 10,000 distinct CDR3 sequences, approximately 50% being singletons. These data originate in a study of tumor-infiltrating lymphocytes in oesophageal squamous cell carcinoma. The CDR3 covers 15 residues. The V gene's germline CDR1 is SGHTA and CDR2 FQGTGA. The chain employs TRBV7-3 and TRBJ2-7; D unclear. The better agreement between TRBJ2-1 and the DNA end casts doubt on the J call. This receptor was taken from a female donor with esophageal squamous cell carcinoma. The source material was esophageal tumor tissue. The CDR3, as DNA: TGTGCCAGCAGCTTAGGGCGTGGTTCCTACAATGAGCAGTTCTTC. It codes for CASSLGRGSYNEQFF.